The rows below give T cell receptor beta chains drawn from one sample of a study of T cells in Graves' hyperthyroidism and ophthalmopathy. Via MiXCR, TCRdb re-called the multiplex PCR reads, giving one row per CDR3 protein. The repertoire includes 450,000 to 600,000 distinct CDR3 sequences, just under 20% of them detected once, and around 50% sits in the top ten. The sample comprised blood. The receptors stem from a man between 35 and 55 years old with Graves' ophthalmopathy. CDR3s include the opening cysteine and the closing phenylalanine or tryptophan. The D gene is left open where the match is weak. Size tells how often a clone was seen (once, few, many) or the class of an expanded clone, and some rows leave it out.

CASIQGEGGNQPQHF TGTGCCAGCATCCAAGGGGAGGGGGGCAATCAGCCCCAGCATTTT - TRBV6-1 - TRBJ1-5
CSARDLRERHSGANVLTF TGCAGTGCTAGAGATCTAAGGGAACGCCACTCTGGGGCCAACGTCCTGACTTTC - TRBV20-1 - TRBJ2-6
CSASPIQVYGELFF TGCAGTGCTTCCCCCATACAGGTCTACGGGGAGCTGTTTTTT - TRBV20-1 - TRBJ2-2
CASSPRGQATYEQYF TGTGCCAGCAGCCCCCGGGGACAGGCGACCTACGAGCAGTACTTC TRBD1 TRBV12-3/TRBV12-4 few TRBJ2-7
CASSFNPGQGNSPLHF TGTGCCAGCAGCTTCAACCCGGGACAGGGAAATTCACCCCTCCACTTT TRBD1 TRBV5-5 few TRBJ1-6
CASRGLGLGDEQFF TGTGCCAGCAGAGGACTGGGGTTGGGCGATGAGCAGTTCTTC - TRBV2 few TRBJ2-1
CAISVWGLAGGSYNEQFF TGTGCCATCAGTGTCTGGGGACTAGCGGGGGGATCATACAATGAGCAGTTCTTC TRBD2 TRBV10-3 few TRBJ2-1
CASSVGEGHPNQPQHF TGTGCCAGCAGCGTAGGGGAGGGACATCCAAATCAGCCCCAGCATTTT - TRBV9 few TRBJ1-5
CASSQDQRAYGYTF TGTGCCAGCAGCCAAGATCAAAGGGCCTATGGCTACACCTTC - TRBV3-1 many TRBJ1-2
CASSLSNQGAYEQYF TGTGCCAGCAGTTTATCGAACCAGGGGGCCTACGAGCAGTACTTC TRBD1 TRBV27 few TRBJ2-7
CASSIAAGRREAFF TGTGCCAGTAGTATAGCTGCGGGGCGACGGGAAGCTTTCTTT - TRBV19 - TRBJ1-1
CASSSGQTEAFF TGTGCCAGCAGTTCCGGACAGACTGAAGCTTTCTTT - TRBV6-5 few TRBJ1-1
CASSLAGGGFSTEAFF TGCGCCAGCAGCTTGGCTGGGGGCGGTTTTAGCACTGAAGCTTTCTTT - TRBV5-1 - TRBJ1-1
CASTMTSGSHEQFF TGTGCCAGCACGATGACTAGCGGGAGTCATGAGCAGTTCTTC TRBD2 TRBV28 few TRBJ2-1
CASSRQGARSDTQYF TGTGCCAGCAGTCGACAGGGGGCGAGGTCAGATACGCAGTATTTT TRBD1 TRBV6-1 few TRBJ2-3